In its sample, the clone carrying this T cell receptor (beta chain) was seen many times. What it recognizes is unknown. The sample belongs to a study of T-cell reconstitution after alpha-beta-depleted transplantation in children. General study findings and limits: Alpha-beta T cells about two months after transplant reportedly derived from several hundred expanded graft clones. T-cell counts and diversity were attributed mostly to newly produced T cells one year after transplant. In some patients, recipient T cells and intrathymic progenitors surviving conditioning explained high day-60 diversity.

From germline, CDR1 is SQVTM and CDR2 ANQGSEA. With V trimmed by 6 bases and J by 5 bases, 6 bases remained unmatched. The CDR3 runs 13 residues. As it was prepared, the TCRbeta library received unique molecular identifiers. Via MiXCR, TCRdb re-called the PCR reads, giving one row per CDR3 protein. The data show about 200,000 distinct CDR3 sequences, roughly 7% seen once. The chain uses TRBV29-1 and TRBJ2-5, with TRBD2 identical over 10 bases. The sample consisted of PBMCs, taken before TCRalphabeta/CD19-depleted stem cell transplant. This clonotype was obtained from a boy aged 2 to 10 with acute lymphoblastic leukemia, due to receive a stem cell transplant. The CDR3 reads CSVAGLAVETQYF. The CDR3, as DNA: TGCAGCGTCGCCGGACTAGCGGTTGAGACCCAGTACTTC.